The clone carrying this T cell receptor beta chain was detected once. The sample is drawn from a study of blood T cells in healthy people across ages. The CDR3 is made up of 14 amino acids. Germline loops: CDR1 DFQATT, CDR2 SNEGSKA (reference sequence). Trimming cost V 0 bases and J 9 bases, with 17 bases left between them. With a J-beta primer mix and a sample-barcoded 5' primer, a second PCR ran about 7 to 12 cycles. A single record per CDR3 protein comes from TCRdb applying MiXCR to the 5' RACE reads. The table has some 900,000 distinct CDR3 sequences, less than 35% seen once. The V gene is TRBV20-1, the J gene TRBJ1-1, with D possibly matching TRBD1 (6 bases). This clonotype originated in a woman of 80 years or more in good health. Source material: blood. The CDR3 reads CSARDTGTSKQAFF. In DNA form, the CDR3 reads TGCAGTGCTAGAGATACGGGGACATCCAAACAAGCTTTCTTT.